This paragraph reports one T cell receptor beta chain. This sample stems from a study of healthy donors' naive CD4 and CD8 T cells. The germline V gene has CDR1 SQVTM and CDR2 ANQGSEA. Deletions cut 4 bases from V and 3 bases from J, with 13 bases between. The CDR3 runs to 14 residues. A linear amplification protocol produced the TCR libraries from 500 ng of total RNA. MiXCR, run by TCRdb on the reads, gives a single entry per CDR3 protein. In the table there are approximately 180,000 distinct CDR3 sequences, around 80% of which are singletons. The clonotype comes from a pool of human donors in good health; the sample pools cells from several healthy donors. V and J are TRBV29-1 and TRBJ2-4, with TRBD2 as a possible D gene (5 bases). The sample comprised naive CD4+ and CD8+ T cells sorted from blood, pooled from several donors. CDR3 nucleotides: TGCAGCGTTGCCCCGCGGGCTAGCAAAAACATTCAGTACTTC. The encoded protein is CSVAPRASKNIQYF. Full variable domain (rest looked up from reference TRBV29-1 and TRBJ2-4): SAVISQKPSRDICQRGTSLTIQCQVDSQVTMMFWYRQQPGQSLTLIATANQGSEATYESGFVIDKFPISRPNLTFSTLTVSNMSPEDSSIYLCSVAPRASKNIQYFGAGTRLSVL.